These 12 T cell receptor beta chains were sequenced from one sample in a study of CD8 T cells in Susac syndrome. RNA amounts of 0.5 to 1 ug underwent reverse transcription with random hexamers. TCRdb analysed the immunoSEQ multiplex PCR reads with MiXCR anew, one entry per CDR3 protein. The sample consists of approximately 160,000 distinct CDR3 sequences, approximately 95% of them appearing once. Sequencing was performed on CD4+ T cells from PBMCs. The receptors come from a human donor with multiple sclerosis.

The chain has TRBV20-1 and TRBJ2-5, with 8 nucleotides matching TRBD2. Germline V gene sequence: CDR1 DFQATT, CDR2 SNEGSKA (reference sequence). The CDR3 is made up of 13 amino acids. DNA of the CDR3: TGCAGCCTTCCGGGACTAGTGGGAGAGACCCAGTACTTC. It is translated as CSLPGLVGETQYF.

The J gene is TRBJ1-5, the V gene TRBV20-1; tentatively, D is TRBD1 (5 bases). Germline V gene data show CDR1 as DFQATT and CDR2 as SNEGSKA (reference sequence). This CDR3 comprises 14 residues. V dropped 0 bases and J dropped 6 bases, with 12 bases sitting between them. The CDR3 DNA reads as TGCAGTGCTAGAGACTTGCAGGGTGGTCAGCCCCAGCATTTT. It specifies CSARDLQGGQPQHF.

J is TRBJ2-7 and V is TRBV4-3; D is possibly TRBD1 (6 bases). Between the trimmed V and J ends, which lost 0 bases and 4 bases, there was a span of 10 bases. This CDR3 comprises 14 residues. CDR1 is LGHNA, CDR2 YSLEER, per germline. The CDR3 loop is CASSQEQGTYEQYF. As DNA, the CDR3 is TGCGCCAGCAGCCAAGAACAGGGAACGTACGAGCAGTACTTC.

This chain links TRBV5-4 with TRBJ1-6; D gene unclear. The ends were cut back, 4 bases at V and 9 bases at J, with 14 bases in the middle. Germline CDR1 SGHNT, CDR2 YYREEE (reference sequence). The CDR3 sequence is 14 residues long. The CDR3 region is CASSPVTGGSPLHF. For the CDR3, the DNA is TGTGCCAGCAGCCCGGTCACGGGAGGTTCACCCCTCCACTTT.

This clonotype is a singleton in its sample. V is TRBV9 and J is TRBJ2-5, with 7 bases lining up with TRBD2. V lost 1 base, J lost 4 bases, and 13 bases stayed unmatched. The CDR3 runs to 17 residues. In germline, CDR1 is SGDLS, CDR2 YYNGEE. The CDR3 bases are TGTGCCAGCAGCGTATCCACTAGCGTCAGGCGGGGAGAGACCCAGTACTTC. Amino acid sequence: CASSVSTSVRRGETQYF.

The chain links TRBV12-3 or TRBV12-4 to TRBJ1-5; the D gene is possibly TRBD1 (5 bases). The V end was cut by 8 bases, the J end by 1 base, with 12 bases between. The CDR3 loop spans 14 amino acids. The CDR3, as DNA: TGTGCCAGCCGAGCGGGGACGAGCAATCAGCCCCAGCATTTT. Its protein is CASRAGTSNQPQHF.

The chain is built from TRBV24-1 and TRBJ1-5; no firm D call. The CDR3 has 15 residues. Per the germline V gene, CDR1 is KGHDR and CDR2 is SFDVKD. Trimming pared 3 bases from V and 2 bases from J, leaving 10 bases between. Written as DNA, the CDR3 is TGTGCCACCAGTGATCCCAGCGATGGCAATCAGCCCCAGCATTTT. Its translation: CATSDPSDGNQPQHF.

This clonotype was seen just once. The chain links TRBV11-1 to TRBJ1-1; no reliable D call. V dropped 1 base and J dropped 1 base, with 13 bases sitting between them. CDR3 length: 16 residues. The germline V gene has CDR1 SGHAT and CDR2 FQDESV (reference sequence). In DNA, the CDR3 is TGTGCCAGCAGCTTAGGCCGTCGACATAGGAACACTGAAGCTTTCTTT. Translation: CASSLGRRHRNTEAFF.

The chain links TRBV6-6 to TRBJ1-4; D remains ambiguous. The CDR3 is 16 amino acids. V lost 7 bases and J 6 bases, leaving 21 bases between the germline ends. Germline V CDR1 and CDR2: MNHNY, SVGAGI (reference sequence). The CDR3 loop reads CASTLSSFRSDEKLFF. The CDR3 nucleotides read TGTGCCAGCACCCTCTCCAGTTTCCGGTCTGATGAAAAACTGTTTTTT.

The sample holds one count of this clonotype. This rearrangement joins TRBV5-1 to TRBJ1-6; D is uncertain. In germline, CDR1 is SGHRS, CDR2 YFSETQ. V lost 0 bases, J lost 6 bases, and 19 bases lay in between. The CDR3 has 18 amino acids. As DNA, the CDR3 is TGCGCCAGCAGCTTGGGATCTGTGGATCGACGCCCTAATTCACCCCTCCACTTT. It is translated as CASSLGSVDRRPNSPLHF.

This clonotype appeared a single time. The chain recombines TRBV13 with TRBJ1-1; a possible D gene is TRBD1 (6 bases). The CDR3 runs to 17 residues. V was trimmed by 5 bases and J by 1 base, leaving 20 bases between them. Germline CDR1 reads PRHDT; CDR2 reads FYEKMQ (reference sequence). CDR3 sequence: CASSPSVTGTTNTEAFF. The CDR3 DNA follows: TGTGCCAGCAGCCCCTCTGTAACCGGGACAACGAACACTGAAGCTTTCTTT.

The chain links TRBV7-2 to TRBJ2-1; D not resolved. CDR1 SGHTA and CDR2 FQGNSA come from the germline V gene. The ends were cut back, 6 bases at V and 3 bases at J, with 9 bases in the middle. The CDR3 has 13 residues. Written as DNA, the CDR3 is TGTGCCAGCAGACCTGCCCGCTACAATGAGCAGTTCTTC. Translating it yields CASRPARYNEQFF.